The 32 T cell receptor beta chains reported below all come from one sample, sequenced in a study of shared clonotypes between healthy human individuals. Measured with immunoSEQ multiplex PCR; TCRdb has only the in-frame clones, and not every one. The table lists 2.3 million or so clones, more than 80% of them singletons, with about 0.41% in the top ten. The specimen sequenced was naive CD4+ T cells from PBMCs. Subset denoted: CD45RA+ positively selected. These receptors originate from a man younger than 35 in good health. Some clones in this sample may be carry-over from other donors' samples.

The chain couples TRBV25-1 to TRBJ2-1; 8 bases match TRBD1. CDR1 MGHDK and CDR2 SYGVNS come from the germline V gene. The junction had 5 bases not matched to a gene; V was cut back by 4 bases and J by 3 bases. This CDR3 contains 15 residues. CDR3 nucleotides: TGTGCCAGCAGTGGAACAGGGGGTAGCTACAATGAGCAGTTCTTC. It specifies CASSGTGGSYNEQFF.

This clone was observed a single time. The chain recombines TRBV4-1 with TRBJ2-1, with 7 nucleotides matching TRBD1. The germline CDR1 and CDR2 sequences are MGHRA and YSYEKL. This CDR3 spans 16 amino acids. The V and J ends lost 2 bases and 4 bases, in that order; junction bases with no gene match: 8. The chain's CDR3 is CASSQLGTAIYNEQFF. The CDR3 nucleotides are TGCGCCAGCAGCCAACTCGGGACAGCCATATACAATGAGCAGTTCTTC.

The CDR3 protein is CASSIGYRDLFF. The CDR3 nucleotides read TGTGCCAGTAGTATCGGTTACAGGGATTTGTTCTTC. This sequence joins TRBV19 and TRBJ2-1, with D perhaps TRBD1 (6 bases). The V end was cut by 3 bases, the J end by 15 bases, with 15 bases between. Germline CDR1 LNHDA, CDR2 SQIVND (reference sequence). The CDR3 sequence is 12 residues long.

The V gene is TRBV6-1, the J gene TRBJ1-1; no clear D. Looked up from germline, CDR1 is MNHNS and CDR2 is SASEGT. V was trimmed by 6 bases and J by 7 bases, leaving 12 bases between them. The CDR3 loop spans 12 amino acids. CDR3 region: CASSRAYGEAFF. The CDR3 nucleotides read TGTGCCAGCAGCCGGGCTTATGGTGAAGCTTTCTTT.

This chain uses TRBV7-8 with TRBJ1-1, with D tentatively TRBD1 (5 bases). Between the trimmed V and J ends, which lost 6 bases and 4 bases, there was a span of 24 bases. Germline V gives CDR1 SGHVS, CDR2 FQNEAQ. The CDR3 has 17 residues. CDR3: CASSSYRVPGPATEAFF. The CDR3 nucleotides read TGTGCCAGCAGTTCCTACCGAGTACCGGGACCGGCCACTGAAGCTTTCTTT.

The chain has TRBV6-1 and TRBJ1-5, with TRBD1 as a possible D gene (6 bases). Trimming cost V 7 bases and J 7 bases, with 17 bases left between them. The V gene's germline CDR1 is MNHNS and CDR2 SASEGT. This CDR3 is built from 14 residues. The CDR3 DNA sequence: TGTGCCAGCACCCTGGGGCAGGGGCGGCAGCCCCAGCATTTT. Its protein is CASTLGQGRQPQHF.

As regards this clone: Within the sample, other DNA sequences also encode this same CDR3. The J gene is TRBJ1-1, the V gene TRBV5-1, with 7 bases identical to TRBD1. The CDR3 runs 13 residues. V lost 6 bases, J lost 1 base, and 3 bases stayed unmatched. Germline values: CDR1 SGHRS, CDR2 YFSETQ. The CDR3 DNA follows: TGCGCCAGCACAGGACAGGAGAACACTGAAGCTTTCTTT. Translated, it gives CASTGQENTEAFF.

The rearrangement uses TRBV7-9 and TRBJ1-1; D is unresolved. The CDR3 sequence is 13 residues long. CDR1 and CDR2 (germline): SEHNR, FQNEAQ (reference sequence). V was cut by 5 bases and J by 6 bases, with 13 bases left in between. The CDR3 bases are TGTGCCAGCAGCCCATACCGGACGGCTGAAGCTTTCTTT. Protein product: CASSPYRTAEAFF.

The chain recombines TRBV6-6 with TRBJ1-2; the match to TRBD1 covers 9 bases. Germline lookup yields CDR1 MNHNY and CDR2 SVGAGI (reference sequence). This CDR3 comprises 14 residues. V shed 0 bases and J 6 bases; nucleotides not matched to a gene: 2. The CDR3 region has the DNA TGTGCCAGCAGTTACTCAGGGACAGGGAATGGCTACACCTTC. This gives the protein CASSYSGTGNGYTF.

This clone has a single count. The chain uses TRBV2 and TRBJ1-2; 10 bases are a match to TRBD1. Trimming at V came to 6 bases and at J to 8 bases, leaving 12 bases not matched to a gene. The length of the CDR3 is 15 residues. Germline CDR1 reads SNHLY; CDR2 reads FYNNEI. CDR3 loop: CASSAGTGVRGGYTF. As DNA, the CDR3 is TGTGCCAGCAGCGCCGGGACAGGGGTGCGAGGGGGCTACACCTTC. Full variable domain (outside the CDR3, taken from reference TRBV2 and TRBJ1-2): EPEVTQTPSHQVTQMGQEVILRCVPISNHLYFYWYRQILGQKVEFLVSFYNNEISEKSEIFDDQFSVERPDGSNFTLKIRSTKLEDSAMYFCASSAGTGVRGGYTFGSGTRLTVV.

V and J are TRBV28 and TRBJ1-5; a possible D gene is TRBD1 (5 bases). The V and J ends lost 5 bases and 6 bases respectively, with 14 bases between them. The CDR3 runs 14 residues. The germline V gene encodes CDR1 MDHEN and CDR2 SYDVKM. The CDR3 region has the DNA TGTGCCAGCAGTCTTGGACAACGGCGTCAGCCCCAGCATTTT. It encodes CASSLGQRRQPQHF.

With regard to this clone: The sample contains more than one DNA sequence encoding this CDR3. V is TRBV7-2 and J is TRBJ2-7; the match to TRBD1 covers 7 bases. The ends lost 1 base at V and 0 bases at J; junction bases unmatched: 3. The CDR3 length is 15 residues. CDR1 is SGHTA, CDR2 FQGNSA, per germline. This chain's CDR3 is CASSLVQGSSYEQYF. CDR3 sequence (DNA): TGTGCCAGCAGCTTAGTACAGGGGAGCTCCTACGAGCAGTACTTC.

The V gene is TRBV11-2, the J gene TRBJ2-2; D ambiguous. This CDR3 has 13 amino acids. Germline assignment: CDR1 SGHAT and CDR2 FQNNGV. V was shortened by 7 bases and J by 4 bases, with 10 bases between the two germline ends. CDR3 DNA sequence: TGTGCCAGCACGTCTGGCGGCACCGGGGAGCTGTTTTTT. This codes for CASTSGGTGELFF. The full variable domain, completed using reference TRBV11-2 and TRBJ2-2, is EAGVAQSPRYKIIEKRQSVAFWCNPISGHATLYWYQQILGQGPKLLIQFQNNGVVDDSQLPKDRFSAERLKGVDSTLKIQPAKLEDSAVYLCASTSGGTGELFFGEGSRLTVL.

The chain employs TRBV7-3 and TRBJ2-3; D not resolved. The CDR3 spans 17 residues. Germline V CDR1 and CDR2: SGHTA, FQGTGA. V lost 0 bases, J lost 0 bases, and 13 bases lay in between. The CDR3 region is CASSLTAVRASTDTQYF. The DNA of the CDR3 is TGTGCCAGCAGCTTAACCGCCGTCCGAGCTAGCACAGATACGCAGTATTTT.

This chain joins TRBV25-1 and TRBJ2-7, with 11 bases lining up with TRBD2. The CDR3 loop spans 15 amino acids. V shed 5 bases, J shed 4 bases, and the junction held 7 bases outside the gene matches. Germline V gene sequence: CDR1 MGHDK, CDR2 SYGVNS. The CDR3 DNA reads as TGTGCCAGCAGTTCAACTAGCGGGAGTATTTACGAGCAGTACTTC. This encodes CASSSTSGSIYEQYF.

Concerning this clone: This specimen includes other DNA sequences encoding the same CDR3. CDR3 DNA: TGTGCCAGCTCACTGGGACAGAATTTGAACACTGAAGCTTTCTTT. It codes for CASSLGQNLNTEAFF. This chain connects TRBV18 to TRBJ1-1, with 7 bases fitting TRBD1. The ends lost 4 bases at V and 0 bases at J; junction bases unmatched: 5. This CDR3 has 15 amino acids. Germline values: CDR1 KGHSH, CDR2 LQKENI.

V gene TRBV6-1 combines with J gene TRBJ2-3; D may be TRBD1 (5 bases). This CDR3 spans 15 amino acids. With 7 bases removed from V and 2 bases from J, the gap between germline ends came to 16 bases. Germline lookup yields CDR1 MNHNS and CDR2 SASEGT. This CDR3 is CASNMDIRPTDTQYF. The CDR3 DNA reads as TGTGCCAGCAATATGGACATCCGACCCACAGATACGCAGTATTTT.

The rearrangement joins TRBV7-6 to TRBJ1-4; D might be TRBD1 (6 bases). Trimming stripped 1 base from V and 7 bases from J, with 13 bases between. The germline CDR1 and CDR2 sequences are SGHVS and FNYEAQ. The CDR3 has 15 amino acids. Here the CDR3 reads CASSLEGGRFEKLFF. The CDR3 nucleotides read TGTGCCAGCAGCTTAGAGGGGGGGCGCTTTGAAAAACTGTTTTTT.

The V and J genes are TRBV7-3 and TRBJ2-1; 10 bases agree with TRBD2. The J segment lost 10 bases and the V segment lost 5 bases, leaving 14 bases of the junction unmatched. The CDR3 totals 16 residues. CDR1 SGHTA and CDR2 FQGTGA come from the germline V gene. CDR3 DNA sequence: TGTGCCAGCAGCCGAGGTTACAGCGGGAGGGCCGGGGAGCAGTTCTTC. Translating gives CASSRGYSGRAGEQFF.

The count of this clone is one. The chain combines TRBV19 with TRBJ1-1; TRBD1 aligns across 8 bases. The CDR3 length is 16 residues. In germline, CDR1 is LNHDA, CDR2 SQIVND (reference sequence). The junction had 10 bases not matched to a gene; V was cut back by 2 bases and J by 5 bases. The CDR3 reads CASSIRAGGRGTEAFF. The CDR3 nucleotides are TGTGCCAGTAGTATAAGGGCAGGGGGCAGAGGAACTGAAGCTTTCTTT.

Here the CDR3 reads CASSPTGQGAETQYF. The CDR3 DNA reads TGTGCCAGCAGTCCTACAGGACAGGGGGCGGAGACCCAGTACTTC. The chain couples TRBV28 to TRBJ2-5; 11 bases fit TRBD1. The CDR3 spans 15 residues. The germline CDR1 and CDR2 sequences are MDHEN and SYDVKM. V lost 5 bases to trimming and J lost 5 bases; unmatched junction nucleotides: 7.

This rearrangement joins TRBV27 to TRBJ2-1; D is possibly TRBD1 or TRBD2 (5 bases each). In germline, CDR1 is MNHEY, CDR2 SMNVEV (reference sequence). V lost 2 bases and J lost 0, with 11 bases in between. The CDR3 has 16 amino acids. The chain's CDR3 is CASSLAGTSSYNEQFF. The CDR3 coding sequence is TGTGCCAGCAGTTTAGCCGGGACGAGCTCCTACAATGAGCAGTTCTTC.

This clone was seen a single time. CDR3 DNA sequence: TGTGCCAGCAGTGGGGGCGGGAGGGTCGCCTACGAGCAGTACTTC. Its protein product is CASSGGGRVAYEQYF. The chain is built from TRBV2 and TRBJ2-7, with 9 bases fitting TRBD2. V dropped 4 bases and J dropped 2; count of bases not matched to a gene: 6. The CDR3 consists of 15 residues. Per germline, CDR1 SNHLY and CDR2 FYNNEI.

The chain joins TRBV7-2 to TRBJ2-7; D is perhaps TRBD1 (6 bases). CDR3 size: 15 residues. Germline V CDR1 and CDR2: SGHTA, FQGNSA. Trimming stripped 5 bases from V and 3 bases from J, with 17 bases between. The CDR3 spells CASSPRRTANYEQYF. The CDR3, as DNA: TGTGCCAGCAGCCCGAGGAGGACAGCGAACTACGAGCAGTACTTC.

V and J are TRBV28 and TRBJ1-2; D ambiguous. The CDR3 extends over 13 amino acids. The germline gives CDR1 MDHEN, CDR2 SYDVKM. V was clipped by 3 bases and J by 7 bases, with 12 bases between them. CDR3 protein: CASSFAGSGGYTF. DNA of the CDR3: TGTGCCAGCAGTTTCGCGGGTTCTGGTGGCTACACCTTC.

Note on this clone: Distinct nucleotide sequences in the sample also encode this CDR3. Written as DNA, the CDR3 is TGCGCCAGCAGCTTGGATAGGTACACTGAAGCTTTCTTT. It codes for CASSLDRYTEAFF. The chain uses TRBV5-1 and TRBJ1-1; D not certain. Trimming left V 0 bases short and J 3 bases short, with 6 bases between. CDR3 length: 13 residues. Germline-derived CDR1 and CDR2 are SGHRS and YFSETQ.

The chain employs TRBV4-1 and TRBJ2-7; 7 nucleotides agree with TRBD1. There are 17 residues in the CDR3. The junction had 10 bases not matched to a gene; V was cut back by 1 base and J by 1 base. Germline loops: CDR1 MGHRA, CDR2 YSYEKL. The CDR3 DNA sequence: TGCGCCAGCAGCCAAGCCGCCGGGACAGTGGGATCCTACGAGCAGTACTTC. Translation: CASSQAAGTVGSYEQYF.

J is TRBJ2-7 and V is TRBV28, with TRBD1 identical over 7 bases. Unmatched junction bases numbered 7, after V lost 6 bases and J lost 2 bases. Looked up from germline, CDR1 is MDHEN and CDR2 is SYDVKM. The CDR3 contains 14 residues. The CDR3 loop reads CASSTTGLPYEQYF. In nucleotides, the CDR3 is TGTGCCAGCAGCACGACAGGGCTCCCCTACGAGCAGTACTTC.

Here the CDR3 reads CASSRSPRDNEQFF. For the CDR3, the DNA is TGCGCCAGCAGCCGTAGCCCCCGAGACAATGAGCAGTTCTTC. The J gene is TRBJ2-1, the V gene TRBV4-3; D is unclear. This CDR3 spans 14 amino acids. The germline gives CDR1 LGHNA, CDR2 YSLEER. V was shortened by 4 bases and J by 5 bases, with 12 bases between the two germline ends.

The chain uses TRBV19 and TRBJ2-1; 7 nucleotides agree with TRBD2. Germline values: CDR1 LNHDA, CDR2 SQIVND (reference sequence). The V segment lost 6 bases and the J segment 7 bases; nucleotides outside the gene matches: 6. The CDR3 runs 13 residues. The CDR3 nucleotides are TGTGCCAGTAGAAGTAGCGGGTTGAATGAGCAGTTCTTC. This sequence encodes CASRSSGLNEQFF.

The chain recombines TRBV6-1 with TRBJ2-3; D perhaps matches TRBD1 (7 bases). The CDR3 consists of 13 residues. Trimming cost V 4 bases and J 5 bases, with 10 bases left between them. Per the germline V gene, CDR1 is MNHNS and CDR2 is SASEGT. The CDR3 sequence is CASSVQGGDTQYF. The CDR3 DNA is TGTGCCAGCAGTGTCCAGGGGGGAGATACGCAGTATTTT.

The rearrangement uses TRBV5-1 and TRBJ1-4, with 7 bases aligning to TRBD1. This CDR3 region has 16 residues. Trimming at V came to 4 bases and at J to 8 bases, leaving 14 bases not matched to a gene. Germline CDR1 and CDR2: SGHRS and YFSETQ. CDR3 sequence (DNA): TGCGCCAGCAGCCCCCTCCAGGGGGGTTTTCGAGAAAAACTGTTTTTT. It codes for CASSPLQGGFREKLFF.